Below, 18 T cell receptor beta chains from the same sample are listed, as sequenced in a study of OX40 agonist ivuxolimab in advanced cancers. Repertoires were generated with immunoSEQ multiplex PCR, while TCRdb's copy carries only in-frame clones and drops some. This table has more than 25,000 clones, approximately 88% appearing once. Sequenced material: CD4+ or CD8+ T cells sorted from blood, taken in a trial of the OX40 agonist ivuxolimab. Receptors originate from an adult with an advanced solid tumor such as melanoma, head and neck, liver or kidney cancer.

This clone appeared a few times. The CDR3 reads CASSQGGRDTYF. The CDR3 bases are TGTGCCAGCAGCCAAGGGGGTCGTGACACTTACTTC. J is TRBJ2-7 and V is TRBV4-2; no reliable D call. The CDR3 runs to 12 residues. V lost 1 base, J lost 13 bases, and 14 bases lay in between. The germline V gene has CDR1 LGHNA and CDR2 YNFKEQ.

This rearrangement joins TRBV5-4 to TRBJ2-1; D may correspond to TRBD1 or TRBD2 (5 bases each). V lost 4 bases and J lost 4, with 9 bases in between. Per the germline V gene, CDR1 is SGHNT and CDR2 is YYREEE (reference sequence). There are 13 residues in the CDR3. The CDR3 sequence: CASSPRGYNEQFF. The CDR3, as DNA: TGTGCCAGCAGCCCGAGGGGTTACAATGAGCAGTTCTTC.

The CDR3 coding sequence is TGCGCCAGCAAGGGACCTTCGGATGAGCAGTTCTTC. This translates into CASKGPSDEQFF. The genes are TRBV10-2 and TRBJ2-1; possibly TRBD1 or TRBD2 for D (5 bases each). This CDR3 is 12 amino acids long. Germline V gene data show CDR1 as WSHSY and CDR2 as SAAADI. V gave up 7 bases and J gave up 8 bases, with 12 bases separating them.

This clone has a single count. The V gene is TRBV28, the J gene TRBJ2-1; 10 bases line up with TRBD2. V lost 7 bases, J lost 5 bases, and 2 bases stayed unmatched. Germline V gene data show CDR1 as MDHEN and CDR2 as SYDVKM. The CDR3 extends over 13 amino acids. The CDR3 reads CASTSGGDNEQFF. DNA of the CDR3: TGTGCCAGCACTAGCGGGGGTGACAATGAGCAGTTCTTC.

The chain combines TRBV5-5 with TRBJ1-3; unclear D gene. The CDR3 contains 14 residues. In germline, CDR1 is SGHKS, CDR2 YYEKEE (reference sequence). V was pared by 7 bases and J by 0 bases, with 11 bases between. CDR3 region: CASSGSNSGNTIYF. The DNA for the CDR3 is TGTGCCAGCTCGGGGTCGAACTCTGGAAACACCATATATTTT.

This chain connects TRBV27 to TRBJ2-1; possibly TRBD1 for D (6 bases). This CDR3 spans 15 amino acids. V lost 5 bases to trimming and J lost 3 bases, with 14 bases between them. The V gene's germline CDR1 is MNHEY and CDR2 SMNVEV (reference sequence). The CDR3 DNA follows: TGTGCCAGCAGTGAACAGGGTCCCCTCTACAATGAGCAGTTCTTC. Translation gives CASSEQGPLYNEQFF.

V usage is TRBV9 and J usage is TRBJ2-3; 8 bases match TRBD2. Germline trimming cut 4 bases from V and 0 bases from J; bases unmatched to any gene: 7. Germline V gene data show CDR1 as SGDLS and CDR2 as YYNGEE. The CDR3 contains 16 residues. The chain's CDR3 is CASSPRASGSTDTQYF. The DNA for the CDR3 is TGTGCCAGCAGCCCCCGGGCTAGCGGGAGCACAGATACGCAGTATTTT.

This clone turned up a few times. The chain links TRBV2 to TRBJ1-1; D unclear. This CDR3 comprises 16 residues. Germline assignment: CDR1 SNHLY and CDR2 FYNNEI. Trimming cost V 9 bases and J 0 bases, with 20 bases left between them. The CDR3 sequence is CASTRRVQIMNTEAFF. The CDR3 nucleotides are TGTGCCAGTACGCGAAGGGTCCAAATTATGAACACTGAAGCTTTCTTT.

The chain carries TRBV4-2 and TRBJ1-5; D is undetermined. The CDR3 runs to 15 residues. Germline assignment: CDR1 LGHNA and CDR2 YNFKEQ. V was pared by 0 bases and J by 8 bases, with 14 bases between. The CDR3 DNA is TGTGCCAGCAGCCAAGACGGCCCCGGGCTTAAGCCCCAGCATTTT. Translated, it gives CASSQDGPGLKPQHF.

The genes are TRBV2 and TRBJ2-2; tentatively, D is TRBD1 or TRBD2 (5 bases each). The CDR3 runs 14 residues. Germline CDR1 and CDR2: SNHLY and FYNNEI. The V end lost 4 bases, the J end lost 7 bases, and 13 bases lay between the germline ends. Here the CDR3 reads CASSGGLRGGELFF. CDR3 nucleotide sequence: TGTGCCAGCAGTGGAGGGTTGAGGGGCGGGGAGCTGTTTTTT.

CDR3 region: CASSTDRGLYNEQFF. In nucleotides, the CDR3 is TGTGCCAGCAGCACCGACAGGGGTCTCTACAATGAGCAGTTCTTC. V and J are TRBV7-9 and TRBJ2-1, with 8 bases lining up with TRBD1. The germline gives CDR1 SEHNR, CDR2 FQNEAQ (reference sequence). The CDR3 has 15 residues. With V trimmed by 5 bases and J by 3 bases, 6 bases remained unmatched.

Only a few counts were recorded for this clone. The chain recombines TRBV28 with TRBJ1-2; D not certain. CDR1 MDHEN and CDR2 SYDVKM come from the germline V gene. V was trimmed by 3 bases and J by 8 bases, leaving 13 bases between them. This CDR3 has 13 residues. The CDR3, as DNA: TGTGCCAGCAGTTTGGGCGCCGGAGGAGGCTACACCTTC. Translated, it gives CASSLGAGGGYTF.

The chain carries TRBV5-1 and TRBJ2-7; 8 positions match TRBD1. With V trimmed by 4 bases and J by 6 bases, 9 bases remained unmatched. CDR3 length: 14 amino acids. The V gene's germline CDR1 is SGHRS and CDR2 YFSETQ. CDR3 sequence (DNA): TGCGCCAGCAGCGCGACAGGGGCATTCGTCGAGCAGTACTTC. The encoded protein is CASSATGAFVEQYF.

V usage is TRBV5-6 and J usage is TRBJ2-4, with D possibly matching TRBD2 (6 bases). Looked up from germline, CDR1 is SGHDT and CDR2 is YYEEEE. This CDR3 region has 14 residues. With 4 bases removed from V and 6 bases from J, the gap between germline ends came to 14 bases. CDR3 sequence (DNA): TGTGCCAGCAGCCCCCCCTCAGCGGGAAACATTCAGTACTTC. Encoded protein: CASSPPSAGNIQYF.

This chain links TRBV5-1 with TRBJ1-1; no clear D gene. CDR1 and CDR2 (germline): SGHRS, YFSETQ. The CDR3 runs 14 residues. Trimming removed 4 bases from V and 1 base from J, with 11 bases in between. As DNA, the CDR3 is TGCGCCAGCAGCCCCCCGGATGGGAACACTGAAGCTTTCTTT. Translation gives CASSPPDGNTEAFF.

This chain joins TRBV4-3 and TRBJ2-7, with 8 bases that match TRBD1. This CDR3 region has 15 residues. CDR1 and CDR2 from the germline V gene are LGHNA and YSLEER. The trim removed 3 bases at V and 2 bases at J, leaving 6 bases unmatched. The CDR3 bases are TGCGCCAGCAGCCAGACAGGGGCGTCTACCTACGAGCAGTACTTC. Translation: CASSQTGASTYEQYF.

The genes are TRBV7-6 and TRBJ2-7; D gene ambiguous. The CDR3 sequence is 14 residues long. Trimming shortened V by 4 bases and J by 2 bases, and 12 bases separated the two germline ends. The germline V gene has CDR1 SGHVS and CDR2 FNYEAQ. CDR3 DNA sequence: TGTGCCAGCAGCTCGTTGACGGCCCCCTACGAGCAGTACTTC. Amino acid sequence: CASSSLTAPYEQYF.

V and J are TRBV4-2 and TRBJ1-4; a weak D match, TRBD1 (5 bases). V dropped 0 bases and J dropped 8 bases, with 19 bases sitting between them. The germline V gene encodes CDR1 LGHNA and CDR2 YNFKEQ. There are 17 residues in the CDR3. Here the CDR3 reads CASSQDDLGDEIEKLFF. Here the CDR3 DNA reads TGTGCCAGCAGCCAAGATGACCTCGGGGACGAGATCGAAAAACTGTTTTTT.